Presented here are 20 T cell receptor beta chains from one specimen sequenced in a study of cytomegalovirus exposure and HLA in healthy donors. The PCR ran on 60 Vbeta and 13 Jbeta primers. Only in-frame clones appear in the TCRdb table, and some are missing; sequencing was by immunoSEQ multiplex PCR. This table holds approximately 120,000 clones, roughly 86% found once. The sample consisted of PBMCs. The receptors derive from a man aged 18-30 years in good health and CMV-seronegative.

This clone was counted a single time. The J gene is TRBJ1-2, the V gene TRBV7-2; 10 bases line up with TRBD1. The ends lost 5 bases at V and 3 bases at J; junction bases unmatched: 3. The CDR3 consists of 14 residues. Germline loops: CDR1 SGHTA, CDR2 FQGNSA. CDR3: CASSPGTGDYGYTF. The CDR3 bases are TGTGCCAGCAGCCCCGGGACAGGGGACTATGGCTACACCTTC.

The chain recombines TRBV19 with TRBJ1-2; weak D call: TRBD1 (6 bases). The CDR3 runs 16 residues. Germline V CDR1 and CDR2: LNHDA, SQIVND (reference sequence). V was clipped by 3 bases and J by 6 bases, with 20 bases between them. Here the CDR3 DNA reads TGTGCCAGTAGTATGACGAAGGTCACAGGGTTGGATGGCTACACCTTC. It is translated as CASSMTKVTGLDGYTF.

This chain's CDR3 is CASSRGTGGLSGNTIYF. Written as DNA, the CDR3 is TGCGCCAGCAGCCGGGGGACAGGGGGCCTCTCTGGAAACACCATATATTTT. The V and J genes are TRBV4-3 and TRBJ1-3, with TRBD1 identical over 12 bases. Germline V CDR1 and CDR2: LGHNA, YSLEER. The CDR3 extends over 17 amino acids. The junction had 4 bases not matched to a gene; V was cut back by 4 bases and J by 0 bases.

The CDR3 is CASSGPTSEETQYF. In DNA form, the CDR3 reads TGTGCCAGCAGTGGCCCGACCAGCGAAGAGACCCAGTACTTC. This sequence joins TRBV6-1 and TRBJ2-5; D unclear. Germline V gives CDR1 MNHNS, CDR2 SASEGT. CDR3 length: 14 amino acids. Trimming stripped 4 bases from V and 3 bases from J, with 12 bases between.

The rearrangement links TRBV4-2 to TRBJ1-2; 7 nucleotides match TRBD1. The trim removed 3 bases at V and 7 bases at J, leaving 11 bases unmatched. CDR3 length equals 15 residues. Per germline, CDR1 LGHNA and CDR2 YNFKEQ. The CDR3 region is CASSQEGAGRSGYTF. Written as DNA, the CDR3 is TGTGCCAGCAGCCAGGAGGGGGCAGGTCGAAGTGGCTACACCTTC.

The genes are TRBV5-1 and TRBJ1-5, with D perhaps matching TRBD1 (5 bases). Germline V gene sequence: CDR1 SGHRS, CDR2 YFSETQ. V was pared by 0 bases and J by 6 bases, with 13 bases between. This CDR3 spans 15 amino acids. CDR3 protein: CASSLEAGQGQPQHF. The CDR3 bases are TGCGCCAGCAGCTTGGAGGCAGGGCAAGGTCAGCCCCAGCATTTT.

The CDR3 is CASRRTSGDLYEQYF. CDR3 sequence (DNA): TGTGCCAGCCGGCGGACTAGCGGGGACCTGTACGAGCAGTACTTC. This rearrangement joins TRBV6-1 to TRBJ2-7; 12 nucleotides align to TRBD2. This CDR3 has 15 amino acids. V shed 8 bases, J shed 4 bases, and the junction held 9 bases outside the gene matches. Germline loops: CDR1 MNHNS, CDR2 SASEGT.

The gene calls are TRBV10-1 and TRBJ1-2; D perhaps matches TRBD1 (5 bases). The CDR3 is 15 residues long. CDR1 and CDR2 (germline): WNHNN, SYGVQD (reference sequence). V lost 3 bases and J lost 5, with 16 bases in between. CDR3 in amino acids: CASSDPREPQYGYTF. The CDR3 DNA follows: TGCGCCAGCAGTGACCCCAGGGAACCTCAATATGGCTACACCTTC.

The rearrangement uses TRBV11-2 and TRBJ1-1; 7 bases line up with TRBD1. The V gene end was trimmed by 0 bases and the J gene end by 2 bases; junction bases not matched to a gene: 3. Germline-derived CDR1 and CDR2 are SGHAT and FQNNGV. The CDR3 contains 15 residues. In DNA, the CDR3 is TGTGCCAGCAGCTTAGAGGGGACAGCCAACACTGAAGCTTTCTTT. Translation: CASSLEGTANTEAFF.

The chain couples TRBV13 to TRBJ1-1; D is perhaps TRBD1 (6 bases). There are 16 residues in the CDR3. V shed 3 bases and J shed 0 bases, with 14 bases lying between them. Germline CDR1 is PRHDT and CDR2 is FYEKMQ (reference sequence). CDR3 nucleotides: TGTGCCAGCAGCTTCAGACAGGCGAATCTGAACACTGAAGCTTTCTTT. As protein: CASSFRQANLNTEAFF.

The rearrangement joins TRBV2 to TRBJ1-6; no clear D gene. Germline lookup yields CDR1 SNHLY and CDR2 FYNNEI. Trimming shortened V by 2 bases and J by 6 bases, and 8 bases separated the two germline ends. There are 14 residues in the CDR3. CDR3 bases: TGTGCCAGCAGTGAATGGGCAGTTAATTCACCCCTCCACTTT. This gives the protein CASSEWAVNSPLHF.

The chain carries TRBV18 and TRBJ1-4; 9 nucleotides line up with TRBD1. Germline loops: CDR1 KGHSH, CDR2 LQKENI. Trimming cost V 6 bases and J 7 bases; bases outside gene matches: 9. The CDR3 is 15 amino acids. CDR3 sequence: CASSRGTGKVEKLFF. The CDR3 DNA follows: TGTGCCAGCTCCCGGGGGACAGGGAAGGTTGAAAAACTGTTTTTT. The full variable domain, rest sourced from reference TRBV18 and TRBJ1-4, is NAGVMQNPRHLVRRRGQEARLRCSPMKGHSHVYWYRQLPEEGLKFMVYLQKENIIDESGMPKERFSAEFPKEGPSILRIQQVVRGDSAAYFCASSRGTGKVEKLFFGSGTQLSVL.

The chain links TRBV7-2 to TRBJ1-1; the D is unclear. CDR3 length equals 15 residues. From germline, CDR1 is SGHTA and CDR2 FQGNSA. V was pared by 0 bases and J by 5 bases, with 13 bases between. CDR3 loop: CASSLAAGFTTEAFF. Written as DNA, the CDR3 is TGTGCCAGCAGCTTAGCTGCCGGGTTTACGACTGAAGCTTTCTTT. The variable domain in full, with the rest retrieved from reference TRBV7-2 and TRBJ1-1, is GAGVSQSPSNKVTEKGKDVELRCDPISGHTALYWYRQSLGQGLEFLIYFQGNSAPDKSGLPSDRFSAERTGGSVSTLTIQRTQQEDSAVYLCASSLAAGFTTEAFFGQGTRLTVV.

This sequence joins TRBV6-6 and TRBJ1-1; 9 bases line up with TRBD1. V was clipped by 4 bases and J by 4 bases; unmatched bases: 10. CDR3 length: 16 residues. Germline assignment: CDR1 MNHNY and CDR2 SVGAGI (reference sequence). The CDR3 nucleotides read TGTGCCAGCAGTTTCAAAACAGGGGGCTCTGGCACTGAAGCTTTCTTT. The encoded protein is CASSFKTGGSGTEAFF.

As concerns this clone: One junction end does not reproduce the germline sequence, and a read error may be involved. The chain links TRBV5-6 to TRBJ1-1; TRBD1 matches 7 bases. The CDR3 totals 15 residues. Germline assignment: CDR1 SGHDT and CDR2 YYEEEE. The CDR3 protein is CASNLGLGQTYEAFF. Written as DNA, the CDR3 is TGTGCCAGCAACTTGGGGTTGGGACAGACATATGAAGCTTTCTTT.

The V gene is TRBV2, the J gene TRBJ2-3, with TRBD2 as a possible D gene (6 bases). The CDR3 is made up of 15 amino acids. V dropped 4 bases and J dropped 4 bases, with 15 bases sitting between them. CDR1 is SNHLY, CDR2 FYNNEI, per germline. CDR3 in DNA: TGTGCCAGCAGTGGAACGGACTGGGGGGCAGATACGCAGTATTTT. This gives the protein CASSGTDWGADTQYF.

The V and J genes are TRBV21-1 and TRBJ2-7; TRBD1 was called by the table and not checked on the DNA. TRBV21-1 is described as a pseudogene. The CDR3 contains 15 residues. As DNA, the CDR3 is TGTGCCAGCACCGTCGTGGGGACAGCTTTAAACGAGCAGTACTTC. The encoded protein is CASTVVGTALNEQYF.

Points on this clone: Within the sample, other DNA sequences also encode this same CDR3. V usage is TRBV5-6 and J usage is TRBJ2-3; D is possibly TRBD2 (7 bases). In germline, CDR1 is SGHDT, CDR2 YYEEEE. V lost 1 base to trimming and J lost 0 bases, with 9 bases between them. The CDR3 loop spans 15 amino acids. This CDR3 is CASSLRGGSTDTQYF. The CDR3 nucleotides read TGTGCCAGCAGCTTGAGGGGGGGAAGCACAGATACGCAGTATTTT.

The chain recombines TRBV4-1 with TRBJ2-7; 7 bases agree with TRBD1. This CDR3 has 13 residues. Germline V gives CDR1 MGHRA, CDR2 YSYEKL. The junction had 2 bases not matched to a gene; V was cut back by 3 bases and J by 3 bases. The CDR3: CASSHRQGYEQYF. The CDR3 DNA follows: TGCGCCAGCAGCCACAGACAGGGCTACGAGCAGTACTTC.

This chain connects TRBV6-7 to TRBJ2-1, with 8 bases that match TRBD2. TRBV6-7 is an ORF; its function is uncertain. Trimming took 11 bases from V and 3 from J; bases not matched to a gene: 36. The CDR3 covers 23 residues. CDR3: CAPSSYYRVPRGLATPHYNEQFF. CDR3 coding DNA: TGTGCCCCCAGCAGTTATTATCGAGTGCCCCGTGGACTAGCTACCCCACACTACAATGAGCAGTTCTTC.